This T cell receptor (beta chain) comes out of a study of blood T cell repertoires in COVID-19. Across the whole study: Researchers got acute and convalescent COVID-19 samples from the United States, Italy and Spain. T cells, B-cell-depleted T cells, or PBMCs provided the cDNA or gDNA that served as material.

In the study's own analysis: Amplification with reference gene primers provided the estimates of nucleated cell counts. The protocol was immunoSEQ multiplex PCR, while the TCRdb copy is restricted to in-frame clones and leaves out a portion. That table gives V, J and clone size, and the DNA gave D and trimming. The sample lists about 140,000 clones; around 84% were seen once. V was cut by 1 base and J by 7 bases, with 5 bases left in between. Germline assignment: CDR1 MGHDK and CDR2 SYGVNS. The length of the CDR3 is 11 residues. J is TRBJ2-7 and V is TRBV25-1, with unresolved D. Material: peripheral blood. This clonotype was obtained from a human donor in a cohort sampled during active COVID-19. The DNA for the CDR3 is TGTGCCAGCAGTGAATGGCAGGAGCAGTACTTC. This encodes CASSEWQEQYF.